The clone carrying this TCR beta chain was seen many times. Its antigen is not known. The length of the CDR3 is 12 residues. Germline-derived CDR1 and CDR2 are DFQATT and SNEGSKA (reference sequence). Full-length variable regions came from constant-region reverse primers plus semi-nested Nested Universal Primer A PCR. Via MiXCR, TCRdb re-called the 5' RACE reads, giving one row per CDR3 protein. The repertoire holds fewer than 75,000 distinct CDR3 sequences, less than 30% seen once, with 2% to 2.5% in the top ten. Tregs were sorted as CD4+CD25+CD127-/low cells. Study conclusions and caveats: Greatest tumor Treg TCR overlap was with tumor naive CD4+ cells.

The sample taken for sequencing was tumor-infiltrating Tregs sorted from the breast tumor. The rearrangement joins TRBV20-1 to TRBJ1-2; 10 bases are a match to TRBD1. The receptor comes from a female donor with breast cancer. CDR3 in amino acids: CRPDRGQDGYTF. In DNA form, the CDR3 reads TGCAGACCTGACAGGGGGCAGGATGGCTACACCTTC.